This is a list of T cell receptor beta chains from one sample in a study of T-cell reconstitution after alpha-beta-depleted transplantation in children. MiXCR, run by TCRdb on the PCR reads, gives a single entry per CDR3 protein. The sample consists of about 360,000 distinct CDR3 sequences, roughly 13% of them appearing once. Sequencing was performed on PBMCs, taken from the stem cell graft. These receptors were obtained from a human donor who donated a stem cell graft to a child with Fanconi anemia. The CDR3 runs from the conserved cysteine through the conserved F or W. Each record gives: V gene, clone size, J gene, D gene, CDR3 DNA, CDR3 protein. A D gene is named only where the DNA matches it firmly. Size values are once, few and many counts, or a class for expanded clones, and some rows have none.

V gene: TRBV3-1
clone size: few
J gene: TRBJ1-1
D gene: -
CDR3 DNA: TGTGCCAGCAGCCAATGGGGGAAAAGGGCTTTCTTT
CDR3 protein: CASSQWGKRAFF

V gene: TRBV5-1
clone size: many
J gene: TRBJ2-3
D gene: -
CDR3 DNA: TGCGCCAGCAGCTTGGATGGGGCGGGAGATACGCAGTATTTT
CDR3 protein: CASSLDGAGDTQYF

V gene: TRBV20-1
clone size: many
J gene: TRBJ1-2
D gene: -
CDR3 DNA: TGCAGTGCCCCAGGCGAGGGCTATGGCTACACCTTC
CDR3 protein: CSAPGEGYGYTF

V gene: TRBV18
clone size: many
J gene: TRBJ1-1
D gene: -
CDR3 DNA: TGTGCCAGCTCCTCCGGGACGAACACTGAAGCTTTCTTT
CDR3 protein: CASSSGTNTEAFF

V gene: TRBV4-2
clone size: few
J gene: TRBJ2-5
D gene: TRBD1
CDR3 DNA: TGTGCCAGCAGCCAAGGGGGACAGACCCTAGGAGAGACCCAGTACTTC
CDR3 protein: CASSQGGQTLGETQYF

V gene: TRBV11-2
clone size: many
J gene: TRBJ2-1
D gene: TRBD2
CDR3 DNA: TGTGCCAGCAGCTTACCGGGGGGAGGTGAGCAGTTCTTC
CDR3 protein: CASSLPGGGEQFF

V gene: TRBV10-3
clone size: few
J gene: TRBJ2-5
D gene: TRBD1
CDR3 DNA: TGTGCCATCAGACCACAGGGGAAAGAGACCCAGTACTTC
CDR3 protein: CAIRPQGKETQYF

V gene: TRBV29-1
clone size: -
J gene: TRBJ1-3
D gene: -
CDR3 DNA: TGCAGCGTTGAAGTAAGCGGGGACGCCATATATTTT
CDR3 protein: CSVEVSGDAIYF

V gene: TRBV7-2
clone size: -
J gene: TRBJ2-1
D gene: TRBD2
CDR3 DNA: TGTGCCAGCAGCTCAAAGCGGGGGGACTACAATGAGCAGTTCTTC
CDR3 protein: CASSSKRGDYNEQFF

V gene: TRBV5-6
clone size: -
J gene: TRBJ1-2
D gene: -
CDR3 DNA: TGTGCCAGCAGCTATCTAGGGTTTCTGGAGGGCTACACCTTC
CDR3 protein: CASSYLGFLEGYTF

V gene: TRBV29-1
clone size: few
J gene: TRBJ2-1
D gene: -
CDR3 DNA: TGCAGCGTAGGACAGACATACAATGAGCAGTTCTTC
CDR3 protein: CSVGQTYNEQFF

V gene: TRBV5-1
clone size: few
J gene: TRBJ2-2
D gene: TRBD2
CDR3 DNA: TGCGCCAGCAGCTCGTTGCTAGCGGGGGCGCGGGAGCTGTTTTTT
CDR3 protein: CASSSLLAGARELFF

V gene: TRBV5-1
clone size: many
J gene: TRBJ2-3
D gene: -
CDR3 DNA: TGCGCCAGCAGCATAGGACGGAGCACAGATACGCAGTATTTT
CDR3 protein: CASSIGRSTDTQYF

V gene: TRBV24-1
clone size: many
J gene: TRBJ2-5
D gene: TRBD1
CDR3 DNA: TGTGCCACCAGTGTCTCCGGGACAGGGATGGAGACCCAGTACTTC
CDR3 protein: CATSVSGTGMETQYF

V gene: TRBV20-1
clone size: -
J gene: TRBJ2-3
D gene: TRBD2
CDR3 DNA: TGCAGTGCAAGTAGCGGGGGGAACCCAAGCACAGATACGCAGTATTTT
CDR3 protein: CSASSGGNPSTDTQYF

V gene: TRBV5-1
clone size: -
J gene: TRBJ1-1
D gene: -
CDR3 DNA: TGCGCCAGCAGCTTACAGGGCGGGAACACTGAACCTTTCTTT
CDR3 protein: CASSLQGGNTEPFF

V gene: TRBV4-2
clone size: many
J gene: TRBJ2-1
D gene: TRBD1
CDR3 DNA: TGTGCCAGCAGCCGAGCGGGACAGGGGGACAATGAGCAGTTCTTC
CDR3 protein: CASSRAGQGDNEQFF

V gene: TRBV29-1
clone size: once
J gene: TRBJ1-1
D gene: TRBD1
CDR3 DNA: TGCAGCGTTACAGGGGCGACTGAAGCTTTCTTT
CDR3 protein: CSVTGATEAFF

V gene: TRBV20-1
clone size: few
J gene: TRBJ1-1
D gene: -
CDR3 DNA: TGCAGTGCTGCTGGATTTGGGGGCACTGAAGCTTTCTTT
CDR3 protein: CSAAGFGGTEAFF

V gene: TRBV18
clone size: -
J gene: TRBJ1-6
D gene: -
CDR3 DNA: TGTGCCAGCTCACCAGTCGGAGGCGATTCACCCCTCCACTTT
CDR3 protein: CASSPVGGDSPLHF

V gene: TRBV5-1
clone size: many
J gene: TRBJ2-1
D gene: -
CDR3 DNA: TGCGCCAGCAGCTTGGACCCCTCCCACAATGAGCAGTTCTTC
CDR3 protein: CASSLDPSHNEQFF

V gene: TRBV18
clone size: -
J gene: TRBJ2-5
D gene: -
CDR3 DNA: TGTGCCAGCTCAGAGTCCGGGGGGCCTAGTCAAGAGACCCAGTACTTC
CDR3 protein: CASSESGGPSQETQYF

V gene: TRBV11-2
clone size: many
J gene: TRBJ2-1
D gene: -
CDR3 DNA: TGTGCCAGCAGCATCCAACAGGGTCATGAGCAGTTCTTC
CDR3 protein: CASSIQQGHEQFF

V gene: TRBV29-1
clone size: many
J gene: TRBJ1-2
D gene: -
CDR3 DNA: TGCAGCCTTGGGGGAATTGATGGCTACACCTTC
CDR3 protein: CSLGGIDGYTF

V gene: TRBV4-1
clone size: many
J gene: TRBJ2-1
D gene: -
CDR3 DNA: TGCGCCAGCAGCCAAGATTCAAGACGGGTGGCCGACGTCTACAATGAGCAGTTCTTC
CDR3 protein: CASSQDSRRVADVYNEQFF

V gene: TRBV20-1
clone size: few
J gene: TRBJ1-1
D gene: -
CDR3 DNA: TGCAGTGCTTTCGGAGGAGACCAGAACACTGAAGCTTTCTTT
CDR3 protein: CSAFGGDQNTEAFF

V gene: TRBV7-2
clone size: -
J gene: TRBJ2-5
D gene: TRBD2
CDR3 DNA: TGTGCCAGCAGCTTACCCCAACTAGCGGGGGGAGACCCCCCGAAAGAGACCCAGTACTTC
CDR3 protein: CASSLPQLAGGDPPKETQYF

V gene: TRBV6-1
clone size: many
J gene: TRBJ1-1
D gene: -
CDR3 DNA: TGTGCCAGCAGTGAATTAGATGACAGATTTTCGATGTTC
CDR3 protein: CASSELDDRFSMF

V gene: TRBV29-1
clone size: -
J gene: TRBJ2-1
D gene: TRBD1
CDR3 DNA: TGCAGCGTCGAGGGTATGACAGGGGGAGGACCAAATGAGCAGTTCTTC
CDR3 protein: CSVEGMTGGGPNEQFF

V gene: TRBV29-1
clone size: few
J gene: TRBJ2-4
D gene: -
CDR3 DNA: TGCAGCGTTTCCGACGACGAAATTCTAGCCAAAAACATTCAGTACTTC
CDR3 protein: CSVSDDEILAKNIQYF

V gene: TRBV12-3/TRBV12-4
clone size: -
J gene: TRBJ2-5
D gene: TRBD1
CDR3 DNA: TGTGCCAGCAGCTCTCGACAGGGCCCACGAGGAGAGACCCAGTACTTC
CDR3 protein: CASSSRQGPRGETQYF

V gene: TRBV3-1
clone size: many
J gene: TRBJ2-1
D gene: TRBD2
CDR3 DNA: TGTGCCAGCAGCCATGAAGCGGGGGGGGACAATGAGCAGTTCTTC
CDR3 protein: CASSHEAGGDNEQFF

V gene: TRBV5-1
clone size: -
J gene: TRBJ1-2
D gene: TRBD1
CDR3 DNA: TGCGCCAGCAGCTTCGGACAGGGGGGCTACACCTTC
CDR3 protein: CASSFGQGGYTF

V gene: TRBV5-1
clone size: -
J gene: TRBJ2-2
D gene: -
CDR3 DNA: TGCGCCAGCAGCTTGGGCGGGACAGCACGCACCGGGGAGCTGTTTTTT
CDR3 protein: CASSLGGTARTGELFF

V gene: TRBV7-9
clone size: many
J gene: TRBJ2-1
D gene: TRBD1
CDR3 DNA: TGTGCCAGCAGCTCGGGACAGACATACAATGAGCAGTTCTTC
CDR3 protein: CASSSGQTYNEQFF

V gene: TRBV20-1
clone size: -
J gene: TRBJ1-6
D gene: -
CDR3 DNA: TGCAGTGCTAGTGGGGGAGGGGGGTTTATAAATTCACCCCTCCACTTT
CDR3 protein: CSASGGGGFINSPLHF

V gene: TRBV2
clone size: -
J gene: TRBJ2-7
D gene: -
CDR3 DNA: TGTGCCAGCAGCGGGGACTCAGGGTGGACCTTC
CDR3 protein: CASSGDSGWTF

V gene: TRBV29-1
clone size: -
J gene: TRBJ1-1
D gene: -
CDR3 DNA: TGCAGCGTTGAAGAACAGAGAAACACTGAAGCTTTCTTT
CDR3 protein: CSVEEQRNTEAFF

V gene: TRBV11-3
clone size: many
J gene: TRBJ2-1
D gene: -
CDR3 DNA: TGTGCCAGCAGCTTAGTCCGGTCCGGCAGCCTCTCCTACAATGAGCAGTTCTTC
CDR3 protein: CASSLVRSGSLSYNEQFF

V gene: TRBV5-1
clone size: many
J gene: TRBJ2-3
D gene: -
CDR3 DNA: TGCGCCAGCAGCTTGCAGGACGGTCCCCTACGGGGCACAGATACGCAGTATTTT
CDR3 protein: CASSLQDGPLRGTDTQYF

V gene: TRBV6-5
clone size: few
J gene: TRBJ1-1
D gene: -
CDR3 DNA: TGTGCCAGCAGTTACTCAGGGTTGCCTGAAGCTTTCTTT
CDR3 protein: CASSYSGLPEAFF

V gene: TRBV15
clone size: -
J gene: TRBJ1-5
D gene: -
CDR3 DNA: TGTGCCACCAGCAGGAGATATAGCAATCAGCCCCAGCATTTT
CDR3 protein: CATSRRYSNQPQHF

V gene: TRBV27
clone size: many
J gene: TRBJ2-7
D gene: TRBD2
CDR3 DNA: TGTGCCAGCAGTTTTTCTAGCGGCTCCTACGAGCAGTACTTC
CDR3 protein: CASSFSSGSYEQYF

V gene: TRBV20-1
clone size: -
J gene: TRBJ2-3
D gene: TRBD2
CDR3 DNA: TGCAGTGCTAGAGGGTCGAGCGGGGGTAGCACAGATACGCAGTATTTT
CDR3 protein: CSARGSSGGSTDTQYF

V gene: TRBV20-1
clone size: many
J gene: TRBJ1-1
D gene: -
CDR3 DNA: TGCAGTGCTAGAGATCGAAGGGGCCAACCCGAAGCTTTCTTT
CDR3 protein: CSARDRRGQPEAFF

V gene: TRBV10-3
clone size: -
J gene: TRBJ2-7
D gene: TRBD1
CDR3 DNA: TGTGCCATCAGGACAGGGGATTCTCGTGAGCAGTACTTC
CDR3 protein: CAIRTGDSREQYF

V gene: TRBV2
clone size: few
J gene: TRBJ2-7
D gene: -
CDR3 DNA: TGTGCCAGCTCCATCGACGGGACCTACGAGCAGTACTTC
CDR3 protein: CASSIDGTYEQYF

V gene: TRBV19
clone size: -
J gene: TRBJ2-1
D gene: -
CDR3 DNA: TGTGCCAGTAGTATAGGAGGTCAGGGGGGTGAGCAGTTCTTC
CDR3 protein: CASSIGGQGGEQFF

V gene: TRBV20-1
clone size: -
J gene: TRBJ2-4
D gene: -
CDR3 DNA: TGCAGTGCCCTTAAAAGGGGGGGCCGGAACATTCAGTACTTC
CDR3 protein: CSALKRGGRNIQYF

V gene: TRBV20-1
clone size: many
J gene: TRBJ2-3
D gene: TRBD2
CDR3 DNA: TGCAGTGCTCGCCGGACTAGCGGAAACACAGATACGCAGTATTTT
CDR3 protein: CSARRTSGNTDTQYF